The entry below describes one T cell receptor (beta chain). Antigen specificity is unknown. The sample comes from a study of graft-versus-host responses after intestinal transplantation. Study-level results: Early post-transplant declines in HvG were associated with peak levels of circulating GvH clones.

Assay used: immunoSEQ multiplex PCR; TCRdb lists only in-frame clones, some missing. The table includes some 120,000 clones, over 85% detected once. Sequenced material: unstimulated CD4+ T cells sorted from spleen or lymph node cells, taken before transplant. This receptor was obtained from a human donor who was the organ donor for an intestinal transplant.

CDR3 amino acids: CASSFQQGGNEQFF. The CDR3 region has the DNA TGCGCCAGCAGCTTTCAACAGGGTGGCAATGAGCAGTTCTTC. The chain employs TRBV5-1 and TRBJ2-1; possible D gene TRBD1, 6 bases. CDR3 length: 14 amino acids. The germline gives CDR1 SGHRS, CDR2 YFSETQ. V lost 2 bases, J lost 6 bases, and 12 bases lay in between. Supplemented by reference TRBV5-1 and TRBJ2-1, the full variable domain reads KAGVTQTPRYLIKTRGQQVTLSCSPISGHRSVSWYQQTPGQGLQFLFEYFSETQRNKGNFPGRFSGRQFSNSRSEMNVSTLELGDSALYLCASSFQQGGNEQFFGPGTRLTVL.